These T cell receptor beta chains were read from a single sample in a study of blood T cell repertoires in COVID-19. Clones were sequenced by immunoSEQ multiplex PCR, and TCRdb holds only the in-frame ones, with some missing. This table holds about 88,000 clones, about 88% found once. The sequencing sample was made of peripheral blood. All receptors come from a woman older than 75 with acute or convalescent COVID-19. The CDR3 runs from the conserved cysteine through the conserved F or W. A D gene is named only where the DNA matches it firmly. For some rows the clone size is stated as once, few or many, or as a class when expanded; others skip it.

j_call d_call clone_size v_call cdr3_nt cdr3_aa
TRBJ2-3 TRBD1 - TRBV5-4 TGTGCCAGCAGCTTGACAGGGGCAGATACGCAGTATTTT CASSLTGADTQYF
TRBJ2-3 - - TRBV7-3 TGTGCCAGCAGCTCCTCTCCAAATCCGGGCACAGATACGCAGTATTTT CASSSSPNPGTDTQYF
TRBJ2-1 TRBD2 - TRBV18 TGTGCCAGCTCAGGACTAGCGGGAGAAAATGAGCAGTTCTTC CASSGLAGENEQFF
TRBJ2-1 TRBD2 - TRBV11-2 TGTGCCAGCAGCTCCTTAGCGGGAAACTACAATGAGCAGTTCTTC CASSSLAGNYNEQFF
TRBJ2-7 TRBD2 - TRBV5-4 TGTGCCAGCAGCACCGAGAAGACTAGCGGGACCTACGAGCAGTACTTC CASSTEKTSGTYEQYF
TRBJ1-5 TRBD1 - TRBV5-6 TGTGCCCGCGAGACAGGGTTGGGGATGGGCAATCAGCCCCAGCATTTT CARETGLGMGNQPQHF
TRBJ1-1 TRBD1 - TRBV19 TGTGCCAGTAGACTCCCTGGGACAGGCACTGAAGCTTTCTTT CASRLPGTGTEAFF
TRBJ1-2 TRBD1 - TRBV27 TGTGCCAGCAGTCCCTGGACAGGGAATGGCTACACCTTC CASSPWTGNGYTF
TRBJ2-1 TRBD2 once TRBV30 TGTGCCTGGAGTGCCGGGACTAGCGGAATTAGCTCCTACAATGAGCAGTTCTTC CAWSAGTSGISSYNEQFF
TRBJ2-3 - - TRBV19 TGTGCCAGTAGTATGGGCCAGGTGGATACGCAGTATTTT CASSMGQVDTQYF
TRBJ1-5 - once TRBV28 TGTGCCAGCAGTTTTGGGGGGTGGAGGGTGAATCAGCCCCAGCATTTT CASSFGGWRVNQPQHF
TRBJ2-3 TRBD2 - TRBV28 TGTGCCAGCAGTTTCCACGGACTAGCGGGAGGAGATACGCAGTATTTT CASSFHGLAGGDTQYF
TRBJ2-1 TRBD2 - TRBV19 TGTGCCAGTAGTATTGGGCTAGCGGGAGCCGATGAGCAGTTCTTC CASSIGLAGADEQFF
TRBJ1-2 - - TRBV9 TGTGCCAGCAGCGTTGGCGGGTCTTATGGCTACACCTTC CASSVGGSYGYTF
TRBJ2-1 TRBD2 - TRBV6-2/TRBV6-3 TGTGCCAGCAGTTACCCCCCCTTGACTAGCGGGTACTACAATGAGCAGTTCTTC CASSYPPLTSGYYNEQFF
TRBJ1-3 - once TRBV7-2 TGTGCCAGCAGCTTATATGGGGGGGCCTCTGGAAACACCATATATTTT CASSLYGGASGNTIYF
TRBJ1-2 - - TRBV5-4 TGTGCCAGCAGCACAAATGAGGCCGGCTACACCTTC CASSTNEAGYTF
TRBJ1-1 - - TRBV11-2 TGTGCCAGCAGCACTTGGCGGGGAACTGAAGCTTTCTTT CASSTWRGTEAFF
TRBJ1-5 - - TRBV19 TGTGCCAGTAGTCCCCGCGAAAATCAGCCCCAGCATTTT CASSPRENQPQHF
TRBJ2-2 TRBD1 - TRBV4-2 TGTGCCAGCAGCTGGGACAGCCTTACTCCCACCGGGGAGCTGTTTTTT CASSWDSLTPTGELFF
TRBJ2-1 TRBD2 - TRBV7-7 TGTGCTAGCAGCTTAGCGCCTAGCGGCTACAATGAGCAGTTCTTC CASSLAPSGYNEQFF
TRBJ2-1 TRBD2 - TRBV30 TGTGCCTGGAGTGTAGGGCTAGCGGGAGACGAGCAGTTCTTC CAWSVGLAGDEQFF
TRBJ1-2 - once TRBV6-5 TGTGCCAGCAGTTACAGGACAGTGGGCTATGGCTACACCTTC CASSYRTVGYGYTF
TRBJ2-1 - - TRBV4-3 TGCGCCAGCAGCCAAGATGGGGTCCCAGGGAATGAGCAGTTCTTC CASSQDGVPGNEQFF
TRBJ2-3 - - TRBV30 TGTGCCTGGAGTGCTAGCGTAGGCACAGATACGCAGTATTTT CAWSASVGTDTQYF
TRBJ1-6 - few TRBV27 TGTGCCAGCAGTTTTTATAGTCATAACAGGGTCTCCTCACCCCTCCACTTT CASSFYSHNRVSSPLHF
TRBJ1-6 - - TRBV30 TGTGCCTGGAGTGTACCGAGGAAACCCCTCCACTTT CAWSVPRKPLHF
TRBJ1-2 - - TRBV7-9 TGTGCCAGCAGCTTAGTTGCCGGGACATTCTATGGCTACACCTTC CASSLVAGTFYGYTF
TRBJ2-2 - - TRBV7-5 TGTGCCAGAAGCTTACTAGCTAGCGGGAGTTTCACCGGGGAGCTGTTTTTT CARSLLASGSFTGELFF
TRBJ1-1 - - TRBV5-4 TGTGCCAGCAGCTTGGCTGCGGACACTGAAGCTTTCTTT CASSLAADTEAFF
TRBJ1-6 - - TRBV28 TGTGCCAGCAGTTCCCCCCTGGGCTGGAATTCACCCCTCCACTTT CASSSPLGWNSPLHF
TRBJ2-3 - - TRBV19 TGTGCCAGTAGTCCCGGATGGGGCAGGGGAAAGGCAGATACGCAGTATTTT CASSPGWGRGKADTQYF
TRBJ2-7 - - TRBV15 TGTGCCACCAGCACAGGGGACGGCTCCTACGAGCAGTACTTC CATSTGDGSYEQYF
TRBJ1-2 - - TRBV4-3 TGCGCCAGCAGTCCAACGATGTCAGGGGAAAATGGCTACACCTTC CASSPTMSGENGYTF
TRBJ1-2 - - TRBV18 TGTGCCAGCTCACCTTTGGAGGAGGCCGGAGGCTACACCTTC CASSPLEEAGGYTF
TRBJ1-1 TRBD1 - TRBV2 TGTGCCTCACAGGGGTACACTGAAGCTTTCTTT CASQGYTEAFF
TRBJ1-2 - once TRBV10-3 TGTGCCATCAGTGGAACAGCCTTTGACCCTCCCTATGGCTACACCTTC CAISGTAFDPPYGYTF
TRBJ2-1 TRBD2 once TRBV11-2 TGTGCCAGCAGCTCCTTTAGCGGGAGGGCCGCGGATGAGCAGTTCTTC CASSSFSGRAADEQFF
TRBJ1-1 TRBD1 - TRBV19 TGTGCCAGTAGTATAGGAAGTTCAGGGGGCCGGGAAGCTTTCTTT CASSIGSSGGREAFF
TRBJ2-5 TRBD1 once TRBV7-2 TGTGCCAGCAGCTTAGCCTCAAACAGGGGAGAGACCCAGTACTTC CASSLASNRGETQYF
TRBJ2-7 TRBD1 - TRBV27 TGTGCCAGCAGTCGGACAGGGCTCTCCTACGAGCAGTACTTC CASSRTGLSYEQYF
TRBJ1-3 - - TRBV6-5 TGTGCCAGCAAGGCCGGGGGCTCTGGAAACACCATATATTTT CASKAGGSGNTIYF
TRBJ2-2 TRBD1 - TRBV19 TGTGCCAGTACAGGGGGCGCCCACTGGGGCGGGGAGCTGTTTTTT CASTGGAHWGGELFF
TRBJ2-5 - - TRBV6-1 TGTGCCAGCAGTGATTCGTGGAGTCGAGAGACCCAGTACTTC CASSDSWSRETQYF
TRBJ1-2 TRBD1 - TRBV3-1/TRBV3-2 TGTGCCAGCAGCCTACTTGGACAGGATGGCTACACCTTC CASSLLGQDGYTF
TRBJ2-2 - - TRBV28 TGTGCCAGCAGCCCCCCCGGACATACGAACACCGGGGAGCTGTTTTTT CASSPPGHTNTGELFF
TRBJ1-6 - - TRBV10-3 TGTGCCATCAGTGGGACCGGGACTGGAGTTTCACCCCTCCACTTT CAISGTGTGVSPLHF
TRBJ1-5 TRBD1 once TRBV29-1 TGCAGCGTTAGGCTGGACAGGGAAGGCAATCAGCCCCAGCATTTT CSVRLDREGNQPQHF
TRBJ2-3 - - TRBV9 TGTGCCAGCTGCGAAGGAGGGACCTACACAGATACGCAGTATTTT CASCEGGTYTDTQYF
TRBJ2-5 - - TRBV4-1 TGCGCCAGCAGCCAAGACAAGGACACGCATATCTCAGAGACCCAGTACTTC CASSQDKDTHISETQYF
TRBJ2-3 TRBD2 - TRBV4-2 TGTGCCAGCAGCCAAGATAGGCTAGCGGTTACAGATACGCAGTATTTT CASSQDRLAVTDTQYF
TRBJ2-3 - - TRBV3-1/TRBV3-2 TGTGCCAGCAGCCACCCCCACCCGGTTACAGATACGCAGTATTTT CASSHPHPVTDTQYF
TRBJ1-1 TRBD1 - TRBV11-3 TGTGCCAGCAGCACATCCGGGACAGTGAACACTGAAGCTTTCTTT CASSTSGTVNTEAFF
TRBJ2-5 - - TRBV6-5 TGTGCCAGCAGAACCCCGGGGGATGAGACCCAGTACTTC CASRTPGDETQYF
TRBJ1-3 - once TRBV4-2 TGTGCCAGCAGCCCCCAGTACGGGGGTTCTATCATATATTTT CASSPQYGGSIIYF
TRBJ1-2 TRBD1 - TRBV27 TGTGCCAGCAGTTTACGGTGGACAGGGGACTATGGCTACACCTTC CASSLRWTGDYGYTF